Presented here are 6 T cell receptor beta chains from one specimen sequenced in a study of CD8+ T cells in alopecia areata. In each case, RNA was isolated and then reverse transcribed into cDNA as the sequencing template. Here immunoSEQ multiplex PCR was the method, and the copy in TCRdb shows in-frame clones only, minus some. The sample records 85,000 to 110,000 clones, 55% being singletons. The material sequenced was CD4+ T cells sorted from blood. These receptor sequences come from a human donor in good health.

The CDR3 DNA follows: TGCAGCGTCGCCTATATTGGGACTAGCGGGTACAATGAGCAGTTCTTC. Translating it yields CSVAYIGTSGYNEQFF. The chain links TRBV29-1 to TRBJ2-1; 12 nucleotides agree with TRBD2. Per germline, CDR1 SQVTM and CDR2 ANQGSEA. The CDR3 runs 16 residues. Trimming removed 6 bases from V and 4 bases from J; junction bases left unmatched: 10.

The chain joins TRBV21-1 to TRBJ1-6. TRBV21-1 represents a pseudogene. The CDR3 length is 17 residues. The chain's CDR3 is CASSPPRRVEVRSPLHF. CDR3 sequence (DNA): TGTGCCAGCAGCCCACCCAGACGGGTAGAAGTCCGTTCACCCCTCCACTTT.

This clone has a handful of counts. The J gene is TRBJ2-3, the V gene TRBV6-1; D gene unclear. Trimming took off 4 bases at V and 0 bases at J, with 14 bases between the two ends. The CDR3 consists of 16 residues. CDR1 MNHNS and CDR2 SASEGT come from the germline V gene. The CDR3 region has the DNA TGTGCCAGCAGTGTCCAGTTGGGCTCTAGCACAGATACGCAGTATTTT. The encoded protein is CASSVQLGSSTDTQYF.

This clone was picked up a small number of times. The CDR3 bases are TGCAGCGTTCGCCTAGCGGCGGAGAACACCGGGGAGCTGTTTTTT. The encoded protein is CSVRLAAENTGELFF. The chain couples TRBV29-1 to TRBJ2-2, with 7 nucleotides matching TRBD2. The germline gives CDR1 SQVTM, CDR2 ANQGSEA. Trimming at V came to 5 bases and at J to 1 base, leaving 7 bases not matched to a gene. CDR3 length: 15 residues.

This clone was found a few times. The genes are TRBV28 and TRBJ1-5; 7 bases are shared with TRBD1. In germline, CDR1 is MDHEN, CDR2 SYDVKM. Germline trimming cut 8 bases from V and 0 bases from J; bases unmatched to any gene: 7. There are 15 residues in the CDR3. Here the CDR3 DNA reads TGTGCCAGCCGGTGGGACAGCGATAGCAATCAGCCCCAGCATTTT. Its protein product is CASRWDSDSNQPQHF.

This rearrangement joins TRBV5-1 to TRBJ2-5; D possibly uses TRBD1 or TRBD2 (5 bases each). CDR3 size: 13 residues. The germline CDR1 and CDR2 sequences are SGHRS and YFSETQ. Between the trimmed V and J ends, which lost 7 bases and 0 bases, there was a span of 10 bases. The CDR3 DNA reads TGCGCCAGCCGGGACCCCAACCAAGAGACCCAGTACTTC. This translates into CASRDPNQETQYF.